The sequence of this T cell receptor (beta chain) was determined in a study of control samples from healthy donors and cancer patients. Libraries were prepared by immunoSEQ multiplex PCR; TCRdb keeps only in-frame clonotypes and omits some of them. Seen here are about 170,000 clones, roughly 91% observed once, and the top ten hold approximately 1.6%. The CDR3 contains 14 residues. V lost 0 bases, J lost 5 bases, and 3 bases stayed unmatched. Germline lookup yields CDR1 SEHNR and CDR2 FQNEAQ (reference sequence). A word on this clone: Other DNA sequences from this sample encode an identical CDR3 as well.

The source material was blood. The V and J genes are TRBV7-9 and TRBJ2-5, with 7 bases identical to TRBD1. The receptor was derived from a woman aged 30 to 39 in good health. The CDR3 spells CASSLAGGRETQYF. The CDR3 DNA follows: TGTGCCAGCAGCTTAGCAGGGGGCCGTGAGACCCAGTACTTC.